Listed below are T cell receptor beta chains from one sample, sequenced in a study of early T cells in non-severe SARS-CoV-2 infection. TCRdb reanalysed the 5' RACE reads using MiXCR and keeps one entry per CDR3 protein. The sample lists approximately 34,000 distinct CDR3 sequences; approximately 7.2% were seen once. This specimen was whole blood, taken at baseline. Source of these receptors: an adult who was a healthcare worker with PCR-confirmed SARS-CoV-2 infection or an uninfected control (not recorded which). Each CDR3 is given with its conserved first and last residue. A D gene is named only where the DNA matches it firmly. Clone sizes are given selectively: once, few, many, or a class where the clone is expanded.

>14|TRBV5-4|many|TRBJ2-2|.
CASSFGGAVGELFF
TGTGCCAGCAGCTTTGGCGGGGCGGTTGGGGAGCTGTTTTTT
>17|TRBV29-1|many|TRBJ1-2|TRBD1
CSVDGLPGQDILYGYTF
TGCAGCGTTGATGGTCTACCGGGACAGGATATACTCTATGGCTACACCTTC
>13|TRBV7-6|many|TRBJ2-7|.
CASSFGVSYEQYF
TGTGCCAGCAGCTTCGGTGTCTCCTACGAGCAGTACTTC
>13|TRBV6-5|few|TRBJ1-1|.
CASSSTGNTEAFF
TGTGCCAGCAGTTCGACAGGGAACACTGAAGCTTTCTTT
>13|TRBV5-6|many|TRBJ2-7|TRBD2
CASSLGGGYEQYF
TGTGCCAGCAGCTTGGGCGGGGGTTACGAGCAGTACTTC
>14|TRBV7-6|.|TRBJ2-5|TRBD1
CASSQDRDPETQYF
TGTGCCAGCAGCCAGGACAGGGACCCGGAGACCCAGTACTTC
>11|TRBV12-3/TRBV12-4|many|TRBJ2-1|.
CASSRYNEQFF
TGTGCCAGCAGTAGGTACAATGAGCAGTTCTTC
>17|TRBV3-1|many|TRBJ2-6|.
CASSQVTGTSGANVLTF
TGTGCCAGCAGCCAAGTCACAGGGACGTCTGGGGCCAACGTCCTGACTTTC
>14|TRBV5-1|.|TRBJ1-1|.
CASSLGEGNTEAFF
TGCGCCAGCAGCTTGGGGGAGGGGAACACTGAAGCTTTCTTT
>13|TRBV6-5|few|TRBJ1-1|.
CASSFERNSEAFF
TGTGCCAGCAGTTTCGAGCGAAACTCTGAAGCTTTCTTT
>15|TRBV2|.|TRBJ1-1|TRBD1
CASCPDRGCLSEAFF
TGTGCCAGCTGCCCGGACAGGGGGTGTCTGTCTGAAGCTTTCTTT
>17|TRBV7-6|few|TRBJ2-2|.
CASSLVPDGSNTGELFF
TGTGCCAGCAGCTTAGTCCCCGACGGATCGAACACCGGGGAGCTGTTTTTT
>13|TRBV20-1|.|TRBJ1-2|.
CSARWENNYGYTF
TGCAGTGCTAGATGGGAAAATAACTATGGCTACACCTTC
>16|TRBV24-1|.|TRBJ1-2|.
CATSPGMGALDYGYTF
TGTGCCACCAGCCCGGGAATGGGGGCCTTAGACTATGGCTACACCTTC
>14|TRBV7-9|few|TRBJ1-2|.
CASSTVAGAIGYTF
TGTGCCAGCAGCACTGTTGCGGGGGCGATTGGCTACACCTTC
>16|TRBV9|few|TRBJ2-1|TRBD2
CASSPRTSGRYNEQFF
TGTGCCAGCAGCCCCCGGACTAGCGGACGGTACAATGAGCAGTTCTTC
>16|TRBV11-2|few|TRBJ2-1|.
CASSPGAGYTENEQFF
TGTGCCAGCAGCCCAGGGGCAGGTTACACGGAGAATGAGCAGTTCTTC
>14|TRBV4-1|.|TRBJ2-3|.
CASSQGLTSDTQYF
TGCGCCAGCAGCCAAGGATTGACTTCTGATACGCAGTATTTT
>14|TRBV13|many|TRBJ2-5|TRBD2
CASSLTSGKETQYF
TGTGCCAGCAGCTTGACTAGCGGGAAAGAGACCCAGTACTTC
>15|TRBV7-2|.|TRBJ2-5|TRBD2
CASSLEAGGLGTQYF
TGTGCCAGCAGCTTAGAGGCGGGGGGGTTAGGGACCCAGTACTTC
>16|TRBV24-1|.|TRBJ1-2|TRBD1
CATSDRTGFGNYGYTF
TGTGCCACCAGTGATCGGACAGGCTTTGGGAACTATGGCTACACCTTC
>18|TRBV4-1|.|TRBJ1-6|TRBD1
CASSQRSQGAAPDSPLHF
TGCGCCAGCAGCCAAAGGTCCCAGGGGGCCGCCCCGGATTCACCCCTCCACTTT
>13|TRBV11-2|few|TRBJ2-7|.
CASSLDRLYEQYF
TGTGCCAGCAGCTTAGACCGGCTCTACGAGCAGTACTTC
>14|TRBV20-1|few|TRBJ2-7|.
CSAREGAGNYEQYF
TGCAGTGCTAGAGAAGGGGCGGGGAACTACGAGCAGTACTTC
>14|TRBV5-1|.|TRBJ2-3|TRBD2
CASSARTSGDTQYF
TGCGCCAGCAGCGCGCGGACTAGCGGTGATACGCAGTATTTT
>15|TRBV10-2|.|TRBJ2-5|TRBD1
CASSSTDRGLETQYF
TGCGCCAGCAGCTCAACGGACAGGGGGCTGGAGACCCAGTACTTC
>17|TRBV29-1|.|TRBJ1-1|TRBD1
CSVEDPGQGVMNTEAFF
TGCAGCGTTGAAGATCCTGGACAGGGGGTCATGAACACTGAAGCTTTCTTT
>14|TRBV9|few|TRBJ1-2|.
CASSPPGSEWSYTF
TGTGCCAGCAGCCCCCCAGGGTCCGAGTGGAGCTACACCTTC
>15|TRBV10-2|few|TRBJ2-5|.
CASSEAPVPQETQYF
TGCGCCAGCAGTGAAGCCCCGGTCCCCCAAGAGACCCAGTACTTC
>12|TRBV11-2|many|TRBJ2-5|TRBD2
CASSPSEAGEDF
TGTGCCAGCAGCCCCAGTGAGGCGGGGGAAGACTTC
>17|TRBV27|few|TRBJ2-3|.
CASRTGSRGTPRFGQYF
TGTGCCAGCAGAACTGGGAGTCGCGGGACACCTCGATTCGGGCAGTATTTT
>15|TRBV20-1|many|TRBJ2-3|TRBD2
CSAASSGGRSDTQYF
TGCAGTGCTGCTTCTAGCGGGGGGCGCTCCGATACGCAGTATTTT
>18|TRBV4-2|few|TRBJ2-1|TRBD2
CASSHDGLAGDTYNEQFF
TGTGCCAGCAGCCACGATGGACTAGCGGGGGACACCTACAATGAGCAGTTCTTC
>16|TRBV4-1|many|TRBJ1-5|.
CASSQRAGEWNQPQHF
TGCGCCAGCAGCCAAAGGGCAGGGGAGTGGAATCAGCCCCAGCATTTT
>14|TRBV6-4|.|TRBJ2-3|TRBD2
CASSASGSTDTQYF
TGTGCCAGCAGTGCTAGCGGTAGCACAGATACGCAGTATTTT
>17|TRBV28|few|TRBJ1-6|TRBD1
CASSQPGQRTFDSPLHF
TGTGCCAGCAGCCAACCGGGACAGAGAACGTTTGATTCACCCCTCCACTTT
>15|TRBV6-2/TRBV6-3|.|TRBJ2-1|TRBD2
CASSYRLAGVNEQFF
TGTGCCAGCAGTTACCGGCTAGCGGGGGTGAATGAGCAGTTCTTC